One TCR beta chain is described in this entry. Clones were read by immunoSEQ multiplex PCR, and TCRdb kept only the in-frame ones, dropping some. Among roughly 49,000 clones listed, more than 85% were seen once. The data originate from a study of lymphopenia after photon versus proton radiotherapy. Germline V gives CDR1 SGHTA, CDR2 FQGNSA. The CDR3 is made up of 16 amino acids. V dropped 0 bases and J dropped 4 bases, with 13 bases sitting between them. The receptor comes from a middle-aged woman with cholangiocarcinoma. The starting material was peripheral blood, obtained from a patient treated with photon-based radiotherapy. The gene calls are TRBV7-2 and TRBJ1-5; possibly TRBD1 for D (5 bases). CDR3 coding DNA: TGTGCCAGCAGCTTAGCCGGGACCGCGGGAAATCAGCCCCAGCATTTT. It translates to CASSLAGTAGNQPQHF. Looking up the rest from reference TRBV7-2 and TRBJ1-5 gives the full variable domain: GAGVSQSPSNKVTEKGKDVELRCDPISGHTALYWYRQSLGQGLEFLIYFQGNSAPDKSGLPSDRFSAERTGGSVSTLTIQRTQQEDSAVYLCASSLAGTAGNQPQHFGDGTRLSIL.